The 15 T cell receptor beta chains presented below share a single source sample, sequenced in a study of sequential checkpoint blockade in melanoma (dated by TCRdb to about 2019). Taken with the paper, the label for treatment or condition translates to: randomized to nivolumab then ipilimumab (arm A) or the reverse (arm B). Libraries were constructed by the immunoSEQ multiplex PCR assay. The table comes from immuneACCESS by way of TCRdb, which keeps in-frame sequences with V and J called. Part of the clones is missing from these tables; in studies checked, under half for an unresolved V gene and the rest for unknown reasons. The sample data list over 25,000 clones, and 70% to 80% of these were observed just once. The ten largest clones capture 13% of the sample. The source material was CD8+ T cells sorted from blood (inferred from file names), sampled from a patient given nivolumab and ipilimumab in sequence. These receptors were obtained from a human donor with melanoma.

The CDR3 sequence is CASSVVGGGTEAFF. The CDR3 DNA reads as TGTGCCAGCAGCGTAGTAGGGGGGGGGACTGAAGCTTTCTTT. The chain uses TRBV9 and TRBJ1-1, with D possibly matching TRBD1 (6 bases). Germline V gives CDR1 SGDLS, CDR2 YYNGEE. The CDR3 spans 14 residues. Trimming removed 0 bases from V and 5 bases from J, with 11 bases in between.

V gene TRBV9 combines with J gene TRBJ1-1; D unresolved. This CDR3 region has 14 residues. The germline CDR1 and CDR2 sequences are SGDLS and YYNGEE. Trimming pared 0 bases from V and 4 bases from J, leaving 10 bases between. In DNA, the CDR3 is TGTGCCAGCAGCGTAGGGGCCCCCGGCACTGAAGCTTTCTTT. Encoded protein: CASSVGAPGTEAFF.

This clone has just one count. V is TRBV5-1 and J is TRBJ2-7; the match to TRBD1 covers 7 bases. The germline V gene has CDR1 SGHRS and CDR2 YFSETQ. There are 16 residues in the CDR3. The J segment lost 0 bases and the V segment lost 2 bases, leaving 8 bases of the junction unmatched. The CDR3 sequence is CASSLPQGSNSYEQYF. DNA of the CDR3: TGCGCCAGCAGCTTACCACAGGGGTCTAACTCCTACGAGCAGTACTTC.

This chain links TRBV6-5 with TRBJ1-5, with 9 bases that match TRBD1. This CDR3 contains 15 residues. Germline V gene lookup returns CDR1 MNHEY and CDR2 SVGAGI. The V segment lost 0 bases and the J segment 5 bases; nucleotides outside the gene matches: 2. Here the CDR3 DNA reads TGTGCCAGCAGTTACTCGGGGGACAGGGATCAGCCCCAGCATTTT. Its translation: CASSYSGDRDQPQHF.

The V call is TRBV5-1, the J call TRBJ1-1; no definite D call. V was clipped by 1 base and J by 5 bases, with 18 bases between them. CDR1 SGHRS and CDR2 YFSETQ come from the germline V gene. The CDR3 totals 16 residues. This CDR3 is CASSLLEVTGFTEAFF. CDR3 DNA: TGCGCCAGCAGCTTGTTAGAAGTGACTGGGTTTACTGAAGCTTTCTTT.

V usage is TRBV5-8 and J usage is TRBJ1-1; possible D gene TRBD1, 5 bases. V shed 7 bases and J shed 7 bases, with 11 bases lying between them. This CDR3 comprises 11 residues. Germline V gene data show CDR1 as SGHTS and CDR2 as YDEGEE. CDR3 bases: TGTGCCAGCTTCGGGGGGGGTGAAGCTTTCTTT. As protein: CASFGGGEAFF.

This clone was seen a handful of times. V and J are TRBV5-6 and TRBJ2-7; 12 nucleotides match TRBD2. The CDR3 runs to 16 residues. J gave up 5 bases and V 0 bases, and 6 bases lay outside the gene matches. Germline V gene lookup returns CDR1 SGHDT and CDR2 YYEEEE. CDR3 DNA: TGTGCCAGCAGCTTGGGTTCTAGCGGGGGGGCCCACGAGCAGTACTTC. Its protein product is CASSLGSSGGAHEQYF.

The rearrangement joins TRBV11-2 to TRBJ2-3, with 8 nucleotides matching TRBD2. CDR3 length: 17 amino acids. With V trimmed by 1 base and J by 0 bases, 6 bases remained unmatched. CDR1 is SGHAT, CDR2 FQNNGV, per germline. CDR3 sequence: CASSLVWPSGSTDTQYF. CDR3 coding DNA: TGTGCCAGCAGCTTAGTTTGGCCTAGCGGGAGCACAGATACGCAGTATTTT.

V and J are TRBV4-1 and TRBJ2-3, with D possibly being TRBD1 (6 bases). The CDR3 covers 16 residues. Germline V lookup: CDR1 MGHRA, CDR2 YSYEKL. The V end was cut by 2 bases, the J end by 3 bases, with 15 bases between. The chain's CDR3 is CASSQLQGGWTDTQYF. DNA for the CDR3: TGCGCCAGCAGCCAACTACAGGGCGGGTGGACAGATACGCAGTATTTT.

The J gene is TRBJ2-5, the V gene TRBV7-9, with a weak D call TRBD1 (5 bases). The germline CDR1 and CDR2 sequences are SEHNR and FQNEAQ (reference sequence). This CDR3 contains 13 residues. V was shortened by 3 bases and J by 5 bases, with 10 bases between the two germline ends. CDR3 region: CASSFPGRETQYF. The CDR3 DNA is TGTGCCAGCAGCTTCCCAGGGCGTGAGACCCAGTACTTC. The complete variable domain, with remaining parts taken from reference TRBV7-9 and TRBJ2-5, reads DTGVSQNPRHKITKRGQNVTFRCDPISEHNRLYWYRQTLGQGPEFLTYFQNEAQLEKSRLLSDRFSAERPKGSFSTLEIQRTEQGDSAMYLCASSFPGRETQYFGPGTRLLVL.

The CDR3 region has the DNA TGTGCCAGCAGCCCTCGTCCCGGGACAGGGGCAGGAGATAATTCACCCCTCCACTTT. Its protein is CASSPRPGTGAGDNSPLHF. The chain carries TRBV9 and TRBJ1-6; TRBD1 matches 10 bases. There are 19 residues in the CDR3. The junction had 15 bases not matched to a gene; V was cut back by 4 bases and J by 5 bases. Germline CDR1 reads SGDLS; CDR2 reads YYNGEE.

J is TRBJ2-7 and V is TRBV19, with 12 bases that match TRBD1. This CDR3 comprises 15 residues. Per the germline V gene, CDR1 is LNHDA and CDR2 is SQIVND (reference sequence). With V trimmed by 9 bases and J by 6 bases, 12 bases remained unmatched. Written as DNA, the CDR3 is TGTGCCAGCCGAGCCCACGGGACAGGGGGCTTCGAGCAGTACTTC. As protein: CASRAHGTGGFEQYF.

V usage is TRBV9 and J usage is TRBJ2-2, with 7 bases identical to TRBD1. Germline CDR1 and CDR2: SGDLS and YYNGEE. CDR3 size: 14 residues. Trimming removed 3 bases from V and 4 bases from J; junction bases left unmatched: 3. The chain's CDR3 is CASSATGATGELFF. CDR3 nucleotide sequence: TGTGCCAGCAGCGCTACAGGGGCCACCGGGGAGCTGTTTTTT.

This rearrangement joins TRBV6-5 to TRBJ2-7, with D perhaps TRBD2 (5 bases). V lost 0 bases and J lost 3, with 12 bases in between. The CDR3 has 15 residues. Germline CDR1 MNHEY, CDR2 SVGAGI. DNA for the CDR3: TGTGCCAGCAGTTACTCGAGGGTAGGAGGCTACGAGCAGTACTTC. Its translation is CASSYSRVGGYEQYF.

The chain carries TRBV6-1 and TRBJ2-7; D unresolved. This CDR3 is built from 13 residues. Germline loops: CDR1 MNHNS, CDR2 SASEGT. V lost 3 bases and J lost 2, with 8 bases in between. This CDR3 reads CASSEGPTYEQYF. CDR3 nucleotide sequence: TGTGCCAGCAGTGAGGGCCCTACCTACGAGCAGTACTTC.